This TCR beta chain comes out of a study of T cell changes during pregnancy in multiple sclerosis. The CDR3 loop spans 15 amino acids. Looked up from germline, CDR1 is MNHEY and CDR2 is SMNVEV (reference sequence). V trimming: 4 bases; J trimming: 5 bases; junction bases outside the gene matches: 5. Some clones are missing from TCRdb's copy, which holds only in-frame ones; the method was immunoSEQ multiplex PCR. This table has 20,000 to 25,000 clones, 85% appearing once. The TCR comes from a female donor with multiple sclerosis, enrolled in a pregnancy study. The chain has TRBV27 and TRBJ2-5, with 12 bases aligning to TRBD2. Here the sequenced sample was CD8+ T cells from peripheral blood mononuclear cells, taken before pregnancy. The CDR3 DNA reads TGTGCCAGCAGTTCCCGGACTAGCGGGATTGAGACCCAGTACTTC. Translation: CASSSRTSGIETQYF.